These 2 T cell receptor beta chains share one sample of origin, sequenced in a study of human T cells and chemical hapten exposure. TCRdb re-called the RACE reads with MiXCR, one entry per CDR3 protein. The table shows about 98,000 distinct CDR3 sequences, with 11% occurring only once. Stated time point: pre-sensitization, week 0. Treatment here: therapeutic diphenylcyclopropenone sensitization with weekly scalp DPC. The sample was whole blood, taken in connection with sensitization to the hapten diphenylcyclopropenone (DPC). All receptors come from a woman aged 60-75 years with alopecia areata. Some clones in this sample may be carry-over from other donors' samples.

The V call is TRBV2, the J call TRBJ2-7; maybe TRBD1 (5 bases). The CDR3 loop spans 14 amino acids. Per germline, CDR1 SNHLY and CDR2 FYNNEI. Deletions cut 2 bases from V and 1 base from J, with 9 bases between. DNA for the CDR3: TGTGCCAGCAGTGAAATGGACACGTCCTACGAGCAGTACTTC. Its translation is CASSEMDTSYEQYF.

This clonotype was counted between two and nine times. The chain is built from TRBV7-8 and TRBJ2-2; TRBD1 or TRBD2 may be the D gene (5 bases each). Trimming left V 1 base short and J 1 base short, with 10 bases between. There are 16 residues in the CDR3. Germline V gene lookup returns CDR1 SGHVS and CDR2 FQNEAQ. The CDR3 sequence is CASSLDGGMNTGELFF. As DNA, the CDR3 is TGTGCCAGCAGCTTAGATGGGGGTATGAACACCGGGGAGCTGTTTTTT. The full variable domain, completed using reference TRBV7-8 and TRBJ2-2, is GAGVSQSPRYKVAKRGQDVALRCDPISGHVSLFWYQQALGQGPEFLTYFQNEAQLDKSGLPSDRFFAERPEGSVSTLKIQRTQQEDSAVYLCASSLDGGMNTGELFFGEGSRLTVL.